A selection of T cell receptor beta chains follows, all from one sample in a study of blood T cell repertoires in COVID-19. Clones were sequenced by immunoSEQ multiplex PCR, and TCRdb holds only the in-frame ones, with some missing. The profile shows 360,000 or so clones, approximately 90% of them singletons. The sequenced material came from peripheral blood. The receptors originated from a woman aged 55-70 years with COVID-19, enrolled during active disease. CDR3s include the opening cysteine and the closing phenylalanine or tryptophan. Fields, in order: CDR3 protein, J gene, V gene.

CASSLGLTSGNTDTQYF,TRBJ2-3,TRBV7-6
CASSPSNTEAFF,TRBJ1-1,TRBV18
CASSFYPPGVNSPLHF,TRBJ1-6,TRBV7-3
CASSLQRGRSPLHF,TRBJ1-6,TRBV7-3
CASSRRIEETQYF,TRBJ2-5,TRBV6-6
CASRTRGTGNTIYF,TRBJ1-3,TRBV5-6
CASGQGLTYEQYF,TRBJ2-7,TRBV11-3
CAISESRDNSPLHF,TRBJ1-6,TRBV10-3
CASSPDRHSNYGYTF,TRBJ1-2,TRBV18
CASSARGGAVSGNTIYF,TRBJ1-3,TRBV9
CASSLITGGYTF,TRBJ1-2,TRBV7-2
CASSRQGVQNTEAFF,TRBJ1-1,TRBV5-1
CASSFRSGANVLTF,TRBJ2-6,TRBV5-4
CASSESPGKHRQYF,TRBJ2-7,TRBV10-1